Here is one T cell receptor beta chain with its context. Measured with immunoSEQ multiplex PCR; TCRdb has only the in-frame clones, and not every one. The data show around 84,000 clones, roughly nine tenths seen once. Looked up from germline, CDR1 is MDHEN and CDR2 is SYDVKM. This CDR3 has 15 amino acids. V was shortened by 2 bases and J by 0 bases, with 7 bases between the two germline ends. The sample belongs to a study of technical replicates of blood from a handful of donors. The receptor was derived from a human donor in good health. V is TRBV28 and J is TRBJ1-4; D is unresolved. Sequencing was done on a sample of T cells isolated from PBMCs. CDR3 in amino acids: CASSLGTATNEKLFF. The CDR3 DNA follows: TGTGCCAGCAGTTTAGGTACGGCAACTAATGAAAAACTGTTTTTT.